This entry is about one T cell receptor (beta chain). It was RNA transcripts that yielded the amplified TCR beta CDR3 regions. The TCR CDR3 first-round RT-PCR relied on the HTBI primer set. Each CDR3 protein gets one entry after TCRdb re-called the multiplex PCR reads with MiXCR. The data contain roughly 510,000 distinct CDR3 sequences, 40% to 50% of them singletons. This CDR3 has 16 amino acids. Germline lookup yields CDR1 LNHNV and CDR2 YYDKDF (reference sequence). With 1 base removed from V and 5 bases from J, the gap between germline ends came to 18 bases. This entry comes from a study of T cells in Graves' hyperthyroidism and ophthalmopathy.

The sequenced sample consisted of peripheral blood or thyroid tissue (not recorded which). The chain recombines TRBV15 with TRBJ2-7; D is perhaps TRBD2 (5 bases). The TCR sequence derives from an adult woman with Graves' disease, either hyperthyroidism or ophthalmopathy (not recorded which). DNA for the CDR3: TGTGCCACCAGCAGAGGCCCGCGAGGGAGTCTCCACGAGCAGTACTTC. This translates into CATSRGPRGSLHEQYF.